This TCR beta chain comes out of a study of T cell clonality in common variable immunodeficiency. General study findings and limits: In common variable immunodeficiency, TCR beta chains reportedly carried fewer deletions and N-nucleotide insertions. Authors noted CVID clonality's cause needs subpopulation repertoire sequencing. Compared with controls, CVID subjects had fewer shared TCRbeta clones.

Some clones are missing from TCRdb's copy, which holds only in-frame ones; the method was immunoSEQ multiplex PCR. Observed in the sample are around 55,000 clones, none of them singletons. V dropped 0 bases and J dropped 4 bases, with 7 bases sitting between them. This CDR3 comprises 13 residues. Germline CDR1 is SGHDT and CDR2 is YYEEEE. There are many counts of this clone. Its antigen is currently unknown. Sequencing ends 3 residues short of the CDR3 end; the germline J gene provides the rest. This receptor was taken from a person between 18 and 69 years old in good health. V and J are TRBV5-6 and TRBJ2-5; D possibly corresponds to TRBD2 (5 bases). Material for sequencing was peripheral blood mononuclear cells. The sequenced part of the CDR3 DNA is TGTGCCAGCAGCTTGGGGACTCGAGAGACC. Translation gives CASSLGTRET. The whole CDR3 sequence reads CASSLGTRETQYF.